Presented here are 28 T cell receptor beta chains from one specimen sequenced in a study of sequential checkpoint blockade in melanoma (dated by TCRdb to about 2019). What the treatment or condition label conveys for this sample: randomized to nivolumab then ipilimumab (arm A) or the reverse (arm B). Library creation used the immunoSEQ multiplex PCR assay. TCRdb took this table from immuneACCESS and kept in-frame rearrangements with V and J called. Such tables lack part of the clones; where checked against another copy, unresolved V genes explain under half of the gap, and the rest is unexplained. The table for this sample lists about 10,000 clones; roughly 73% of them were counted only once. The top ten constitute about 12% of the sample. The sequencing here drew on CD8+ T cells sorted from blood (inferred from file names), taken from a patient given nivolumab and ipilimumab in sequence. The source of these receptors is a human donor with melanoma.

The chain uses TRBV15 and TRBJ2-7, with 13 bases that match TRBD2. Germline V gene lookup returns CDR1 LNHNV and CDR2 YYDKDF (reference sequence). The CDR3 totals 16 residues. V lost 5 bases and J lost 3; bases outside the gene matches: 7. The CDR3 here is CATSRGTSGADYEQYF. As DNA, the CDR3 is TGTGCCACCAGCCGGGGGACTAGCGGGGCAGACTACGAGCAGTACTTC.

The CDR3 DNA follows: TGTGCCAGCAGGAGGGAAGGTCTGCGTGGCTACACCTTC. The encoded protein is CASRREGLRGYTF. The V and J genes are TRBV6-5 and TRBJ1-2; D is ambiguous. The CDR3 consists of 13 residues. Germline CDR1 is MNHEY and CDR2 is SVGAGI. Trimming took 6 bases from V and 7 from J, leaving 15 bases between them.

In its sample, this clone was seen a few times. The chain employs TRBV28 and TRBJ2-7, with 10 nucleotides matching TRBD2. Germline trimming cut 0 bases from V and 2 bases from J; bases unmatched to any gene: 10. This CDR3 has 18 amino acids. CDR1 is MDHEN, CDR2 SYDVKM, per germline. The CDR3 DNA reads as TGTGCCAGCAGTTTATGGCTAGCGGGAGAGGAGAAGGCCTACGAGCAGTACTTC. This encodes CASSLWLAGEEKAYEQYF.

This clone has just a few counts. The chain combines TRBV28 with TRBJ2-1; TRBD2 matches at 7 bases. J gave up 3 bases and V 2 bases, and 10 bases lay outside the gene matches. Looked up from germline, CDR1 is MDHEN and CDR2 is SYDVKM. This CDR3 has 17 amino acids. CDR3 sequence (DNA): TGTGCCAGCAGTTTAGCGTCTAGCGGATTCGACTACAATGAGCAGTTCTTC. This gives the protein CASSLASSGFDYNEQFF.

The chain has TRBV19 and TRBJ2-1; TRBD1 is a possible D gene (6 bases). CDR3 length: 12 residues. Trimming took off 8 bases at V and 5 bases at J, with 10 bases between the two ends. Germline V gene sequence: CDR1 LNHDA, CDR2 SQIVND (reference sequence). CDR3 DNA sequence: TGTGCCAGTTCACAGGGCGACAATGAGCAGTTCTTC. This gives the protein CASSQGDNEQFF.

V is TRBV7-9 and J is TRBJ2-7; TRBD1 might be the D (5 bases). CDR1 and CDR2 (germline): SEHNR, FQNEAQ (reference sequence). V was cut by 0 bases and J by 3 bases, with 12 bases left in between. CDR3 length: 15 amino acids. This chain's CDR3 is CASSLALGRVYEQYF. CDR3 nucleotides: TGTGCCAGCAGCTTAGCGCTGGGCAGGGTCTACGAGCAGTACTTC. Full variable domain (missing parts from reference TRBV7-9 and TRBJ2-7): DTGVSQNPRHKITKRGQNVTFRCDPISEHNRLYWYRQTLGQGPEFLTYFQNEAQLEKSRLLSDRFSAERPKGSFSTLEIQRTEQGDSAMYLCASSLALGRVYEQYFGPGTRLTVT.

Worth noting for this clone: Other DNA sequences in the sample encode the same CDR3. The rearrangement uses TRBV7-6 and TRBJ1-5; D ambiguous. CDR1 and CDR2 (germline): SGHVS, FNYEAQ. Trimming took 4 bases from V and 0 from J, leaving 10 bases between them. The CDR3 runs 15 residues. CDR3 in DNA: TGTGCCAGCAGCTCCTCGGCGGTTAGCAATCAGCCCCAGCATTTT. As protein: CASSSSAVSNQPQHF.

In this sample, this clone turned up a few times. CDR3 sequence reads: CASSPPGTSEYNEQFF. In DNA form, the CDR3 reads TGTGCCAGCAGCCCGCCCGGGACTAGCGAGTACAATGAGCAGTTCTTC. This chain links TRBV7-3 with TRBJ2-1, with TRBD2 identical over 10 bases. V shed 5 bases, J shed 4 bases, and the junction held 8 bases outside the gene matches. Germline CDR1 and CDR2: SGHTA and FQGTGA. CDR3 length equals 16 residues.

This clone was detected a few times. The chain carries TRBV7-2 and TRBJ2-1, with D possibly being TRBD2 (7 bases). The germline V gene encodes CDR1 SGHTA and CDR2 FQGNSA. The CDR3 covers 14 residues. Trimming pared 3 bases from V and 3 bases from J, leaving 9 bases between. The CDR3 region is CASSFGGLYNEQFF. In nucleotides, the CDR3 is TGTGCCAGCAGCTTCGGGGGGCTCTACAATGAGCAGTTCTTC. Full variable domain (rest looked up from reference TRBV7-2 and TRBJ2-1): GAGVSQSPSNKVTEKGKDVELRCDPISGHTALYWYRQSLGQGLEFLIYFQGNSAPDKSGLPSDRFSAERTGGSVSTLTIQRTQQEDSAVYLCASSFGGLYNEQFFGPGTRLTVL.

This clone was recorded a few times. V usage is TRBV6-4 and J usage is TRBJ2-1; D call uncertain. V lost 3 bases, J lost 4 bases, and 7 bases lay in between. This CDR3 is built from 13 residues. Looked up from germline, CDR1 is MRHNA and CDR2 is SNTAGT. The CDR3 DNA sequence: TGTGCCAGCAGTGAACAGTTGTACAATGAGCAGTTCTTC. This gives the protein CASSEQLYNEQFF.

The chain carries TRBV13 and TRBJ2-1, with a possible D match to TRBD1 (6 bases). V lost 1 base and J 3 bases, leaving 10 bases between the germline ends. The CDR3 extends over 15 amino acids. Germline-derived CDR1 and CDR2 are PRHDT and FYEKMQ (reference sequence). CDR3 region: CASSLDGTNYNEQFF. In nucleotides, the CDR3 is TGTGCCAGCAGCTTAGACGGGACAAACTACAATGAGCAGTTCTTC.

The CDR3 DNA reads as TGTGCCAGTAGTAGCTCTAGCGGGACCAACTACGAGCAGTACTTC. This gives the protein CASSSSSGTNYEQYF. The chain carries TRBV19 and TRBJ2-7; 9 nucleotides align to TRBD2. This CDR3 spans 15 amino acids. The trim removed 4 bases at V and 3 bases at J, leaving 7 bases unmatched. Germline V gives CDR1 LNHDA, CDR2 SQIVND (reference sequence).

This chain joins TRBV19 and TRBJ2-6; 9 bases agree with TRBD1. The germline V gene encodes CDR1 LNHDA and CDR2 SQIVND (reference sequence). The V gene end was trimmed by 6 bases and the J gene end by 1 base; junction bases not matched to a gene: 7. CDR3 length: 17 residues. This CDR3 is CASRRDREGSGANVLTF. CDR3 sequence (DNA): TGTGCCAGTAGACGGGACAGGGAGGGTTCTGGGGCCAACGTCCTGACTTTC.

This chain uses TRBV28 with TRBJ2-7; D is perhaps TRBD1 (7 bases). CDR1 is MDHEN, CDR2 SYDVKM, per germline. Trimming took off 6 bases at V and 5 bases at J, with 20 bases between the two ends. This CDR3 contains 15 residues. CDR3 coding DNA: TGTGCCAGCAGGGGGGGACAGTCATTTCATGACGAGCAGTACTTC. The encoded protein is CASRGGQSFHDEQYF. The full variable domain, completed using reference TRBV28 and TRBJ2-7, is DVKVTQSSRYLVKRTGEKVFLECVQDMDHENMFWYRQDPGLGLRLIYFSYDVKMKEKGDIPEGYSVSREKKERFSLILESASTNQTSMYLCASRGGQSFHDEQYFGPGTRLTVT.

This chain joins TRBV9 and TRBJ2-2, with 8 positions matching TRBD2. This CDR3 spans 16 amino acids. In germline, CDR1 is SGDLS, CDR2 YYNGEE. V lost 0 bases to trimming and J lost 7 bases; unmatched junction nucleotides: 8. The CDR3 reads CASSVVVAGIDGELFF. CDR3 in DNA: TGTGCCAGCAGCGTAGTGGTAGCGGGAATTGACGGGGAGCTGTTTTTT.

J is TRBJ2-7 and V is TRBV13; 8 positions agree with TRBD1. Germline V gives CDR1 PRHDT, CDR2 FYEKMQ (reference sequence). The CDR3 sequence is 15 residues long. Trimming took 5 bases from V and 4 from J; bases not matched to a gene: 10. CDR3 loop: CASSNLGTGGYEQYF. The CDR3 DNA reads TGTGCCAGCAGCAATCTGGGTACAGGGGGGTACGAGCAGTACTTC.

The V gene is TRBV7-9, the J gene TRBJ1-4, with 7 positions matching TRBD1. V trimming: 4 bases; J trimming: 8 bases; junction bases outside the gene matches: 10. Germline values: CDR1 SEHNR, CDR2 FQNEAQ (reference sequence). The CDR3 runs to 15 residues. Written as DNA, the CDR3 is TGTGCCAGCAGCTCGAGACAGGGCGTTTGGGAAAAACTGTTTTTT. This codes for CASSSRQGVWEKLFF.

J is TRBJ2-3 and V is TRBV6-1, with 7 positions matching TRBD2. The CDR3 has 15 residues. Germline V CDR1 and CDR2: MNHNS, SASEGT. Trimming at V came to 4 bases and at J to 3 bases, leaving 7 bases not matched to a gene. The chain's CDR3 is CASSVQTSITDTQYF. In nucleotides, the CDR3 is TGTGCCAGCAGTGTTCAGACTAGCATAACAGATACGCAGTATTTT.

J is TRBJ2-3 and V is TRBV7-9; 7 positions match TRBD1. J was trimmed by 4 bases and V by 4 bases; bases with no gene match: 8. Looked up from germline, CDR1 is SEHNR and CDR2 is FQNEAQ (reference sequence). The CDR3 is 15 residues long. This CDR3 is CASSYSTGLADTQYF. The CDR3 DNA is TGTGCCAGCAGCTATTCGACAGGGCTGGCAGATACGCAGTATTTT. The full variable domain, completed using reference TRBV7-9 and TRBJ2-3, is DTGVSQNPRHKITKRGQNVTFRCDPISEHNRLYWYRQTLGQGPEFLTYFQNEAQLEKSRLLSDRFSAERPKGSFSTLEIQRTEQGDSAMYLCASSYSTGLADTQYFGPGTRLTVL.

The chain employs TRBV28 and TRBJ2-7; 8 positions agree with TRBD1. The trim removed 4 bases at V and 4 bases at J, leaving 12 bases unmatched. The germline CDR1 and CDR2 sequences are MDHEN and SYDVKM. CDR3 size: 16 residues. CDR3 sequence (DNA): TGTGCCAGCAGTTACCCAACTGGACAGGGAGAGTACGAGCAGTACTTC. Translation gives CASSYPTGQGEYEQYF.

This sequence joins TRBV4-3 and TRBJ2-3; TRBD2 aligns across 12 bases. The CDR3 is 19 residues long. CDR1 is LGHNA and CDR2 is YSLEER in the germline V gene. Trimming removed 0 bases from V and 0 bases from J; junction bases left unmatched: 7. The CDR3 spells CASSQDLRLAGGSTDTQYF. CDR3 bases: TGCGCCAGCAGCCAAGATCTTCGCCTAGCGGGAGGGAGCACAGATACGCAGTATTTT.

The chain couples TRBV6-5 to TRBJ2-1; 8 nucleotides line up with TRBD2. Germline V CDR1 and CDR2: MNHEY, SVGAGI. Trimming took 0 bases from V and 2 from J; bases not matched to a gene: 3. The CDR3 contains 16 residues. This CDR3 is CASSYSTSGTYNEQFF. CDR3 DNA: TGTGCCAGCAGTTACTCTACTAGCGGAACCTACAATGAGCAGTTCTTC.

This sequence joins TRBV29-1 and TRBJ2-5; weak D call: TRBD2 (6 bases). The DNA matches TRBJ2-7 better at its end, which makes the J call doubtful. Germline CDR1 is SQVTM and CDR2 is ANQGSEA. The CDR3 has 16 residues. The CDR3 sequence: CSVEPALEGSSYEQYF. CDR3 in DNA: TGCAGCGTTGAACCTGCCTTGGAGGGGAGCTCCTACGAGCAGTACTTC.

The chain combines TRBV7-8 with TRBJ1-5; 7 bases map to TRBD1. This CDR3 has 16 residues. The V segment lost 1 base and the J segment 3 bases; nucleotides outside the gene matches: 6. Germline CDR1 and CDR2: SGHVS and FQNEAQ. The CDR3 reads CASSLEDRYFNQPQHF. CDR3 bases: TGTGCCAGCAGCTTAGAGGACAGGTATTTCAATCAGCCCCAGCATTTT.

This chain joins TRBV28 and TRBJ2-1, with 7 bases that match TRBD2. V was pared by 3 bases and J by 4 bases, with 3 bases of the junction left unmatched. Germline-derived CDR1 and CDR2 are MDHEN and SYDVKM. This CDR3 spans 14 amino acids. Here the CDR3 DNA reads TGTGCCAGCAGTTTGGCGGGAGATTACAATGAGCAGTTCTTC. Translated: CASSLAGDYNEQFF.

The chain has TRBV27 and TRBJ1-1; 10 bases line up with TRBD1. Trimming at V came to 10 bases and at J to 4 bases, leaving 12 bases not matched to a gene. CDR3 length: 15 amino acids. Germline lookup yields CDR1 MNHEY and CDR2 SMNVEV (reference sequence). CDR3 sequence (DNA): TGTGCCACTTTGGGACAGGGGATAGCTGGCACTGAAGCTTTCTTT. It yields the protein CATLGQGIAGTEAFF.

This sequence joins TRBV15 and TRBJ2-1, with D possibly matching TRBD1 (5 bases). This CDR3 has 14 amino acids. The germline V and J ends were trimmed by 8 bases and 0 bases, with 11 bases remaining between them. CDR1 LNHNV and CDR2 YYDKDF come from the germline V gene (reference sequence). The CDR3 DNA is TGTGCCACCGGCGTCAGGGTCTCCTACAATGAGCAGTTCTTC. Encoded protein: CATGVRVSYNEQFF.

V and J are TRBV6-6 and TRBJ2-7, with 7 bases lining up with TRBD2. J was trimmed by 4 bases and V by 6 bases; bases with no gene match: 9. The V gene's germline CDR1 is MNHNY and CDR2 SVGAGI (reference sequence). CDR3 size: 14 residues. The CDR3 spells CASSYGLVGYEQYF. CDR3 DNA: TGTGCCAGCAGCTACGGACTAGTCGGATACGAGCAGTACTTC.